This T cell receptor (beta chain) is from a study of blood T cell repertoires in COVID-19. Study context: Sites across the United States, Italy and Spain contributed samples from acute and convalescent COVID-19. Nucleic acid was either cDNA or gDNA, and it came from T cells, B-cell-depleted T cells, or PBMCs.

As processed by the authors: Researchers report that nucleated cell counts were estimated from reference gene primer amplification. This table comes from immunoSEQ multiplex PCR, and its TCRdb copy is limited to in-frame clones, with some not included. D and trimming were read from the DNA, whereas the V and J calls and clone size are those reported in that table. There are about 190,000 clones in the sample; approximately 80% occur only once, and 9.5% to 15% lies in the top ten. The V end lost 1 base, the J end lost 5 bases, and 6 bases lay between the germline ends. CDR1 and CDR2 from the germline V gene are SGHTA and FQGNSA. The length of the CDR3 is 13 residues.

This chain uses TRBV7-2 with TRBJ1-5, with D unclear. Input material: peripheral blood. This TCR was recovered from a woman aged 45-65 years with acute or convalescent COVID-19. CDR3 in DNA: TGTGCCAGCAGCTTAGAAAGAGATCAGCCCCAGCATTTT. This translates into CASSLERDQPQHF. Full variable domain (rest looked up from reference TRBV7-2 and TRBJ1-5): GAGVSQSPSNKVTEKGKDVELRCDPISGHTALYWYRQSLGQGLEFLIYFQGNSAPDKSGLPSDRFSAERTGGSVSTLTIQRTQQEDSAVYLCASSLERDQPQHFGDGTRLSIL.